Listed here are 29 T cell receptor beta chains from one sample, sequenced in a study of identical twins (dated by TCRdb to the mid-2010s). Libraries were built with 5' RACE. Data came from an Illumina HiSeq 2000. TCRdb trimmed the raw reads at Q25, called clones with MiXCR and kept productive beta chains. Every entry covers one CDR3 protein and lists the most common genes and DNA from its rows. This sample has roughly 750,000 distinct CDR3 sequences in its table, and about 20% of those were observed once. The ten biggest clones cover approximately 4.3% of the sample. The same specimen was also included in a second study, on T cells expressing NK-cell markers.

The sequenced sample consisted of PBMCs. The origin of the receptors is a woman younger than 35 in good health.

This clonotype was observed a handful of times. The chain uses TRBV18 and TRBJ2-7; D perhaps matches TRBD1 (6 bases). The CDR3 runs to 14 residues. The germline V gene encodes CDR1 KGHSH and CDR2 LQKENI. Trimming took off 3 bases at V and 4 bases at J, with 13 bases between the two ends. The DNA for the CDR3 is TGTGCCAGCTCACCCGGCAGGGGTCTGTACGAGCAGTACTTC. It yields the protein CASSPGRGLYEQYF.

This rearrangement joins TRBV6-1 to TRBJ2-7; D could derive from TRBD1 or TRBD2 (5 bases each). With 5 bases removed from V and 5 bases from J, the gap between germline ends came to 25 bases. Looked up from germline, CDR1 is MNHNS and CDR2 is SASEGT. The length of the CDR3 is 17 residues. This chain's CDR3 is CASSQTHPSLLGDEQYF. The CDR3 bases are TGTGCCAGCAGTCAGACACATCCTTCCCTATTGGGGGACGAGCAGTACTTC.

The table lists this clonotype with a few counts. The V gene is TRBV7-2, the J gene TRBJ2-7; D uncertain. Trimming cost V 1 base and J 7 bases, with 20 bases left between them. Germline V gene sequence: CDR1 SGHTA, CDR2 FQGNSA. The CDR3 is 16 amino acids. The CDR3 DNA is TGTGCCAGCAGCTTAGGAGTAACGGTTTCGTTTAGGGAGCAGTACTTC. This codes for CASSLGVTVSFREQYF.

In this sample, this clonotype turned up a few times. The rearrangement joins TRBV6-1 to TRBJ1-2; 10 bases match TRBD1. The CDR3 is 14 amino acids. CDR1 is MNHNS and CDR2 is SASEGT in the germline V gene. V shed 3 bases and J 8 bases; nucleotides not matched to a gene: 6. The DNA for the CDR3 is TGTGCCAGCAGTGACCTGACAGGGGGCGAGGGCTACACCTTC. Its translation: CASSDLTGGEGYTF.

This clonotype has just a few counts. The V gene is TRBV29-1, the J gene TRBJ1-1, with D unresolved. The CDR3 contains 12 residues. Germline CDR1 reads SQVTM; CDR2 reads ANQGSEA. The V and J ends lost 4 bases and 1 base respectively, with 7 bases between them. The CDR3 bases are TGCAGCGTTGTAAATAGGAACACTGAAGCTTTCTTT. It encodes CSVVNRNTEAFF.

CDR3 in amino acids: CASSPVRIKSSYNEQFF. The CDR3 bases are TGTGCCAGCAGCCCCGTACGTATCAAGAGCTCCTACAATGAGCAGTTCTTC. The chain recombines TRBV7-8 with TRBJ2-1; no clear D gene. There are 17 residues in the CDR3. Germline V gene lookup returns CDR1 SGHVS and CDR2 FQNEAQ. Trimming removed 5 bases at V and 0 bases at J, with 17 bases between.

The chain is built from TRBV2 and TRBJ1-1, with D possibly matching TRBD1 (5 bases). From germline, CDR1 is SNHLY and CDR2 FYNNEI. The CDR3 has 15 amino acids. The V and J ends lost 4 bases and 7 bases respectively, with 19 bases between them. The CDR3 DNA follows: TGTGCCAGCAGTGGGGTTCGAGGGTTGAGGGGTGAAGCTTTCTTT. It yields the protein CASSGVRGLRGEAFF.

The V call is TRBV7-3, the J call TRBJ2-3; 8 positions match TRBD2. The germline V gene has CDR1 SGHTA and CDR2 FQGTGA. J gave up 1 base and V 5 bases, and 2 bases lay outside the gene matches. CDR3 size: 14 residues. The CDR3 region is CASSATSGTDTQYF. The CDR3 DNA reads as TGTGCCAGCAGCGCGACTAGCGGCACAGATACGCAGTATTTT. The full variable domain, its missing parts supplied by reference TRBV7-3 and TRBJ2-3, is GAGVSQTPSNKVTEKGKYVELRCDPISGHTALYWYRQSLGQGPEFLIYFQGTGAADDSGLPNDRFFAVRPEGSVSTLKIQRTERGDSAVYLCASSATSGTDTQYFGPGTRLTVL.

This rearrangement joins TRBV15 to TRBJ2-7, with TRBD1 as a possible D gene (6 bases). Germline V gene sequence: CDR1 LNHNV, CDR2 YYDKDF (reference sequence). CDR3 length equals 13 residues. Trimming stripped 3 bases from V and 3 bases from J, with 9 bases between. The CDR3 bases are TGTGCCACCAGCAGGGACAGCTACTACGAGCAGTACTTC. This translates into CATSRDSYYEQYF.

This clonotype was picked up a small number of times. J is TRBJ2-5 and V is TRBV27, with D unresolved. CDR1 and CDR2 from the germline V gene are MNHEY and SMNVEV (reference sequence). The CDR3 contains 13 residues. V was trimmed by 5 bases and J by 4 bases, leaving 11 bases between them. For the CDR3, the DNA is TGTGCCAGCAGTCCTTTCCCATTAGAGACCCAGTACTTC. Translated, it gives CASSPFPLETQYF.

The sample holds many counts of this clonotype. The CDR3 coding sequence is TGTGCCAGCAGTCCAACATGGCTGCGTGAAAAACTGTTTTTT. It yields the protein CASSPTWLREKLFF. V gene TRBV12-3 or TRBV12-4 combines with J gene TRBJ1-4; D remains unclear. The CDR3 extends over 14 amino acids. The V gene lost 5 bases and the J gene lost 7 bases, with 14 bases spanning the gap.

This clonotype was observed at least ten times. The chain has TRBV10-3 and TRBJ1-1; maybe TRBD1 (6 bases). This CDR3 has 13 residues. CDR1 and CDR2 (germline): ENHRY, SYGVKD. Trimming shortened V by 7 bases and J by 6 bases, and 15 bases separated the two germline ends. CDR3 sequence reads: CAIMTGRDSEAFF. Here the CDR3 DNA reads TGTGCCATCATGACAGGACGGGACTCTGAAGCTTTCTTT.

The gene calls are TRBV5-1 and TRBJ2-1, with no clear D. The CDR3 extends over 12 amino acids. Germline CDR1 SGHRS, CDR2 YFSETQ. V was cut by 4 bases and J by 8 bases, with 10 bases left in between. CDR3 region: CASSPVRDEQFF. CDR3 DNA sequence: TGCGCCAGCAGCCCTGTTCGGGATGAGCAGTTCTTC.

This clonotype came up many times. This chain links TRBV10-3 with TRBJ1-4, with TRBD1 matching 9 bases. The CDR3 length is 14 residues. Trimming took 6 bases from V and 8 from J; bases not matched to a gene: 7. CDR1 ENHRY and CDR2 SYGVKD come from the germline V gene. The CDR3: CAISSGQGIEKLFF. The DNA for the CDR3 is TGTGCCATCAGCTCGGGACAGGGTATCGAAAAACTGTTTTTT.

The rearrangement links TRBV7-9 to TRBJ2-2; D is unclear. The V gene lost 7 bases and the J gene lost 6 bases, with 9 bases spanning the gap. The CDR3 extends over 12 amino acids. From germline, CDR1 is SEHNR and CDR2 FQNEAQ (reference sequence). The CDR3 reads CASTASPGELFF. The CDR3 DNA follows: TGTGCCAGCACCGCGTCCCCCGGGGAGCTGTTTTTT.

The V and J genes are TRBV3-1 and TRBJ2-6; D call uncertain. The CDR3 loop spans 19 amino acids. Per germline, CDR1 LGHDT and CDR2 YNNKEL (reference sequence). V lost 0 bases, J lost 0 bases, and 15 bases lay in between. The CDR3 reads CASSQELHSQDSGANVLTF. The CDR3 DNA reads TGTGCCAGCAGCCAAGAGTTACACAGCCAGGACTCTGGGGCCAACGTCCTGACTTTC.

This clonotype was seen just once. This chain links TRBV4-1 with TRBJ2-1; D call uncertain. Germline V gene data show CDR1 as MGHRA and CDR2 as YSYEKL. The CDR3 has 14 residues. The V and J ends lost 0 bases and 4 bases respectively, with 7 bases between them. The CDR3, as DNA: TGCGCCAGCAGCCAAGATCCGGCTTACAATGAGCAGTTCTTC. Its translation is CASSQDPAYNEQFF.

The chain has TRBV6-2 or TRBV6-3 and TRBJ2-2; 15 positions match TRBD2. Unmatched junction bases numbered 11, after V lost 2 bases and J lost 4 bases. The germline CDR1 and CDR2 sequences are MNHEY and SVGEGT. This CDR3 is 20 amino acids long. The CDR3: CASSYPGTSGGFWSTGELFF. DNA for the CDR3: TGTGCCAGCAGTTACCCCGGGACTAGCGGGGGGTTCTGGTCCACCGGGGAGCTGTTTTTT.

This clonotype has at least ten counts. V gene TRBV24-1 combines with J gene TRBJ1-5; 8 bases are shared with TRBD1. The CDR3 consists of 16 residues. V lost 4 bases and J lost 6; bases outside the gene matches: 10. The germline CDR1 and CDR2 sequences are KGHDR and SFDVKD. The CDR3 coding sequence is TGTGCCACCAGTGACCCCGGACAGGGCAAGCGTCAGCCCCAGCATTTT. Translated, it gives CATSDPGQGKRQPQHF.

V is TRBV30 and J is TRBJ1-1, with unresolved D. CDR3 size: 13 residues. The germline gives CDR1 GTSNPN, CDR2 SVGIG (reference sequence). V dropped 0 bases and J dropped 1 base, with 6 bases sitting between them. CDR3 sequence: CAWSVTPNTEAFF. CDR3 bases: TGTGCCTGGAGTGTAACCCCGAACACTGAAGCTTTCTTT.

Only a few counts were recorded for this clonotype. V is TRBV5-1 and J is TRBJ2-7; D is possibly TRBD1 or TRBD2 (5 bases each). Germline CDR1 and CDR2: SGHRS and YFSETQ. The V end lost 6 bases, the J end lost 2 bases, and 12 bases lay between the germline ends. This CDR3 region has 13 residues. In DNA, the CDR3 is TGCGCCAGCATGGCCAGGGAGACCTACGAGCAGTACTTC. It is translated as CASMARETYEQYF.

The genes are TRBV10-3 and TRBJ1-1, with 8 nucleotides matching TRBD1. V lost 11 bases to trimming and J lost 1 base; unmatched junction nucleotides: 9. This CDR3 contains 14 residues. Germline V CDR1 and CDR2: ENHRY, SYGVKD. In DNA, the CDR3 is TGTGCCGTCGGACAGGGAGGCGGGAACACTGAAGCTTTCTTT. It translates to CAVGQGGGNTEAFF.

In its sample, this clonotype was seen a few times. V and J are TRBV29-1 and TRBJ2-5; D possibly corresponds to TRBD1 (5 bases). Germline lookup yields CDR1 SQVTM and CDR2 ANQGSEA. This CDR3 is 14 amino acids long. Between the trimmed V and J ends, which lost 3 bases and 1 base, there was a span of 12 bases. CDR3 protein: CSVDGRQPQETQYF. The CDR3 nucleotides read TGCAGCGTTGACGGGCGACAGCCCCAAGAGACCCAGTACTTC. Looking up the rest from reference TRBV29-1 and TRBJ2-5 gives the full variable domain: SAVISQKPSRDICQRGTSLTIQCQVDSQVTMMFWYRQQPGQSLTLIATANQGSEATYESGFVIDKFPISRPNLTFSTLTVSNMSPEDSSIYLCSVDGRQPQETQYFGPGTRLLVL.

The chain is built from TRBV7-9 and TRBJ2-7; 11 positions match TRBD1. CDR1 is SEHNR, CDR2 FQNEAQ, per germline (reference sequence). The CDR3 is 15 amino acids. Trimming removed 3 bases from V and 3 bases from J; junction bases left unmatched: 4. CDR3 DNA sequence: TGTGCCAGCAGCTTCGGACAGGGGGCGGACTACGAGCAGTACTTC. Its translation is CASSFGQGADYEQYF.

The V gene is TRBV6-5, the J gene TRBJ2-7; 9 bases line up with TRBD2. This CDR3 is 15 amino acids long. Germline-derived CDR1 and CDR2 are MNHEY and SVGAGI. V shed 4 bases, J shed 2 bases, and the junction held 6 bases outside the gene matches. This CDR3 is CASSFSGGPAYEQYF. The CDR3 region has the DNA TGTGCCAGCAGTTTCAGCGGGGGGCCTGCCTACGAGCAGTACTTC.

The V and J genes are TRBV5-1 and TRBJ1-1, with D hard to call. V was shortened by 4 bases and J by 5 bases, with 15 bases between the two germline ends. This CDR3 has 14 amino acids. From germline, CDR1 is SGHRS and CDR2 YFSETQ. CDR3 protein: CASSPVPDPTEAFF. The CDR3 region has the DNA TGCGCCAGCAGCCCCGTCCCTGATCCGACTGAAGCTTTCTTT.

This clonotype was observed a few times. The chain joins TRBV12-3 or TRBV12-4 to TRBJ1-2; D is perhaps TRBD1 (5 bases). The CDR3 has 12 amino acids. The ends were cut back, 6 bases at V and 3 bases at J, with 8 bases in the middle. CDR3 sequence reads: CASRGGDYGYTF. CDR3 DNA sequence: TGTGCCAGCAGGGGAGGGGACTATGGCTACACCTTC.

The rearrangement uses TRBV29-1 and TRBJ2-3; D may be TRBD1 (7 bases). Germline V lookup: CDR1 SQVTM, CDR2 ANQGSEA. The CDR3 spans 15 residues. V lost 7 bases, J lost 2 bases, and 19 bases lay in between. In DNA form, the CDR3 reads TGCAGCGCTACCGACAGGGAGGTCGACACAGATACGCAGTATTTT. Its translation: CSATDREVDTDTQYF.

The V call is TRBV11-1, the J call TRBJ2-1; tentatively, D is TRBD1 or TRBD2 (5 bases each). The CDR3 runs to 19 residues. The V and J ends lost 0 bases and 1 base respectively, with 19 bases between them. Per germline, CDR1 SGHAT and CDR2 FQDESV (reference sequence). CDR3 sequence (DNA): TGTGCCAGCAGCTTAGCAACAGGACTCAAAACCAGGTCCTACAATGAGCAGTTCTTC. Translated, it gives CASSLATGLKTRSYNEQFF.